These T cell receptor beta chains were read from a single sample in a study of Graves' ophthalmopathy and Graves' hyperthyroidism. TCRdb re-called the multiplex PCR reads through MiXCR, storing one row per CDR3 protein. This repertoire shows roughly 500,000 distinct CDR3 sequences, about an eighth found once; its top ten account for 8% to 10%. Sequencing was done on a sample of blood. The source of these receptors is a woman under 40 with Graves' ophthalmopathy. Both conserved end residues are part of each CDR3.

TRBV27	TRBJ2-7	CASRTGTGSYEQYF
TRBV12-3/TRBV12-4	TRBJ2-2	CASSTRDRVAGELFF
TRBV29-1	TRBJ1-1	CSVVGGDTEAFF
TRBV6-2/TRBV6-3	TRBJ2-5	CASRQVDQETQYF
TRBV6-2/TRBV6-3	TRBJ2-7	CASSQRSGRAREQYF
TRBV29-1	TRBJ2-7	CSVEGDRGIEQYF
TRBV9	TRBJ2-5	CASSPSPGTSKETQYF
TRBV6-1	TRBJ1-6	CAGKRTVNSPLHF
TRBV11-2	TRBJ1-5	CASSLDTYRRANSNQPQHF
TRBV4-2	TRBJ2-5	CASSHLGQETQYF
TRBV11-3	TRBJ2-5	CASSGGAGVQETQYF
TRBV5-1	TRBJ1-1	CASSPTEIGVTEAFF
TRBV4-1	TRBJ2-5	CASSQGTRQETQYF
TRBV29-1	TRBJ2-5	CSANTGIETQYF
TRBV4-2	TRBJ2-2	CASSQEEKEVGQVNTGELFF
TRBV24-1	TRBJ1-2	CATSDGPTYGYTF
TRBV12-3/TRBV12-4	TRBJ1-2	CASNQGVEGGYTF
TRBV28	TRBJ1-1	CASSNRGIGTEAFF
TRBV12-3/TRBV12-4	TRBJ1-1	CASTPSDTEAFF
TRBV12-3/TRBV12-4	TRBJ1-1	CASSWGSTEAFF
TRBV12-3/TRBV12-4	TRBJ1-2	CASSLRTGDGYTF
TRBV30	TRBJ1-3	CAWSVSGHTIYF
TRBV6-2/TRBV6-3	TRBJ2-4	CASSTGGNIQYF
TRBV7-2	TRBJ1-6	CASSLAGTGVNSPLHF
TRBV28	TRBJ1-1	CASSLWGQRNTEAFF
TRBV12-3/TRBV12-4	TRBJ1-2	CASSPGAGGFFGYTF
TRBV28	TRBJ1-2	CASSPFTYGYTF
TRBV18	TRBJ2-7	CASSRPGTPGEQYF
TRBV24-1	TRBJ2-2	CATSDQTGRRTGELFF
TRBV24-1	TRBJ1-5	CATSGGTGTDQPQHF
TRBV20-1	TRBJ1-1	CSARTGTVNTEAFF
TRBV4-1	TRBJ2-5	CASSQPPESHQYF
TRBV11-2	TRBJ1-1	CASSLAQGYTEAFF
TRBV6-1	TRBJ1-6	CASWGAGNSPLHF
TRBV7-9	TRBJ1-1	CASSLTPLTEAFF
TRBV12-5	TRBJ1-1	CASGLLTGTEAFF
TRBV5-1	TRBJ2-7	CASSTGTTREQYF
TRBV12-5	TRBJ1-6	CASGRRTDRSSYNSPLHF
TRBV5-6	TRBJ1-2	CASSPGQGFGYTF
TRBV6-2/TRBV6-3	TRBJ2-7	CASRPADRDEQYF
TRBV18	TRBJ2-5	CASSLEDGEETQYF
TRBV13	TRBJ2-7	CASSAKPVGANEQYF
TRBV7-2	TRBJ2-7	CASSPHRDSTYEQYF
TRBV27	TRBJ1-5	CASSIRGVNQPQHF
TRBV20-1	TRBJ1-2	CSARIGPYGYTF
TRBV30	TRBJ1-1	CAWSLNLNTEAFF
TRBV13	TRBJ1-6	CASTPGQGWSPLHF
TRBV6-5	TRBJ1-5	CASSYSGGRQPQHF